This T cell receptor (beta chain) was retrieved from a study of response to subunit inactivated influenza vaccine. Study results and caveats: Every seasonal influenza vaccination brings in few new T cells, the authors suggested.

This clonotype was detected only a few times. Its cognate antigen is unknown. This CDR3 has 15 amino acids. V lost 0 bases to trimming and J lost 1 base, with 7 bases between them. The germline V gene has CDR1 SGHNT and CDR2 YYREEE (reference sequence). Using its own MiXCR run on the RT-PCR reads, TCRdb lists one record per CDR3 protein. This table holds around 500,000 distinct CDR3 sequences, 9.5% to 12% found once. This material consisted of PBMCs from blood, taken 40 to 50 days after vaccination. The rearrangement uses TRBV5-4 and TRBJ2-2, with D perhaps TRBD2 (6 bases). The TCR comes from a man in his forties or fifties who received an inactivated influenza vaccine. CDR3 DNA: TGTGCCAGCAGCTTGGTCGGGAGGAACACCGGGGAGCTGTTTTTT. This translates into CASSLVGRNTGELFF.